This is a list of T cell receptor beta chains from one sample in a study of blood T cell repertoires in COVID-19. Measured with immunoSEQ multiplex PCR; TCRdb has only the in-frame clones, and not every one. The sample contains about 140,000 clones, about 89% of which appear only once. Sequencing used PBMCs or T cells enriched from blood (not recorded which). The origin of the receptors is a man between 60 and 75 years old who had recovered from COVID-19. CDR3s include the opening cysteine and the closing phenylalanine or tryptophan. The D gene is left open where the match is weak. The size entry is marked missing in some rows and otherwise reads once, few, many or a size class.

TRBD2 TRBJ2-7 TRBV2 . TGTGCCAGCAGTGGTAGGGGAGGGCGTCTAGCGGGAGTACGGCAGTACTTC CASSGRGGRLAGVRQYF
TRBD1 TRBJ2-7 TRBV4-2 . TGTGCCAGCAGCCAGGCCGGGACAGGGTCCTACGAGCAGTACTTC CASSQAGTGSYEQYF
. TRBJ1-1 TRBV6-5 . TGTGCCAGCCTTAGGGGGACTGAAGCTTTCTTT CASLRGTEAFF
. TRBJ2-2 TRBV27 . TGTGCCAGCAGTAAATGGGCCACCGGGGAGCTGTTTTTT CASSKWATGELFF
TRBD2 TRBJ2-5 TRBV2 . TGTGCCAGCAGCGGACTAGCGCTTTCCCAAGAGACCCAGTACTTC CASSGLALSQETQYF
. TRBJ1-1 TRBV4-1 . TGCGCCAGCAGCCAAGATCAGAGGCCGGCGGCTTTCTTT CASSQDQRPAAFF
TRBD1 TRBJ1-4 TRBV18 . TGTGCCAGCTCACGCACAGGGGGCTCGGATGAAAAACTGTTTTTT CASSRTGGSDEKLFF
. TRBJ1-3 TRBV9 . TGTGCCAGCAGCGTATTACAGGTTAACTCTGGAAACACCATATATTTT CASSVLQVNSGNTIYF
TRBD2 TRBJ2-2 TRBV9 . TGTGCCAGCAACGGAGCGGGAGCCGGGGAGCTGTTTTTT CASNGAGAGELFF
TRBD1 TRBJ1-1 TRBV5-6 . TGTGCCAGCAGCAATACAGGGGGGACTGAAGCTTTCTTT CASSNTGGTEAFF
TRBD1 TRBJ2-7 TRBV9 . TGTGCCAGCAGCGGTACAGGGGGCTACGAGCAGTACTTC CASSGTGGYEQYF
. TRBJ1-1 TRBV18 . TGTGCCAGCTCGGGGAGTTTGAACACTGAAGCTTTCTTT CASSGSLNTEAFF
TRBD1 TRBJ2-7 TRBV5-6 once TGTGCCAGCAGCTTGGTTGGGACAGGGCTTCTCTACGAGCAGTACTTC CASSLVGTGLLYEQYF
. TRBJ2-3 TRBV6-5 . TGTGCCAGCTCAACGCGGGGCACAGATACGCAGTATTTT CASSTRGTDTQYF
. TRBJ1-6 TRBV5-5 . TGTGCCAGCAGCACTAATAATTCACCCCTCCACTTT CASSTNNSPLHF
. TRBJ1-1 TRBV5-6 . TGTGCCAGCAGCTTGGCCGGGTTAGACACTGAAGCTTTCTTT CASSLAGLDTEAFF
. TRBJ2-1 TRBV19 . TGTGCCAGTAGTGAAGAAGCGGGTCCCTCTGTTTATGAGCAGTTCTTC CASSEEAGPSVYEQFF
. TRBJ1-3 TRBV20-1 . TGCAGTGCTAGTTATCCGTATGGAAACACCATATATTTT CSASYPYGNTIYF
. TRBJ1-2 TRBV11-2 . TGTGCCAGCAGCTTAGACGGAGTTGGAGGCTACACCTTC CASSLDGVGGYTF
TRBD2 TRBJ2-7 TRBV19 . TGTGCCAGTAGTCCCCCGGGGGGGAGAAATAAGGAGCAGTACTTC CASSPPGGRNKEQYF
. TRBJ2-7 TRBV2 . TGTGCCAGCGAGGGTTACGAGCAGTACTTC CASEGYEQYF
. TRBJ2-2 TRBV3-1/TRBV3-2 few TGTGCCAGCAGCCACCAGTCCCGGGAGCTGTTTTTT CASSHQSRELFF
. TRBJ1-6 TRBV30 . TGTGCCTGGACGGGGGGGGCCGTCAATTCACCCCTCCACTTT CAWTGGAVNSPLHF
. TRBJ2-3 TRBV7-9 once TGTGCCAGCAGCCCAACCGGACTTTACACAGATACGCAGTATTTT CASSPTGLYTDTQYF
. TRBJ2-6 TRBV7-3 once TGTGCCAGCAGCTTAAGAGGGCCCGCCTCTGGGGCCAACGTCCTGACTTTC CASSLRGPASGANVLTF
. TRBJ2-7 TRBV5-6 few TGTGCCAGCAGCGGAGGGGGGGACCCCTACGAGCAGTACTTC CASSGGGDPYEQYF